Following are 2 T cell receptor beta chains from one sample sequenced in a study of cytomegalovirus exposure and HLA in healthy donors (dated by TCRdb to between 2016 and 2019). To prepare the library, the immunoSEQ multiplex PCR assay was applied. For the multiplex PCR, a mixture combining 60 forward primers for TCR Vbeta segments and 13 reverse primers for TCR Jbeta segments was used. Here the immuneACCESS table is served through TCRdb, limited to in-frame sequences with V and J called. Missing clones are a known gap in these copies; in checked studies unresolved V genes cover under half, and the rest lacks a known reason. This sample comprises about 160,000 clones, under 80% of them detected only once. About 4.5% of the sample is in the top ten clones. The sequenced sample consisted of PBMCs. These receptors originate from a man between 40 and 49 years old in good health and CMV-seronegative.

This chain links TRBV4-1 with TRBJ2-1; 10 bases are shared with TRBD2. Trimming at V came to 2 bases and at J to 2 bases, leaving 6 bases not matched to a gene. There are 17 residues in the CDR3. The germline gives CDR1 MGHRA, CDR2 YSYEKL. The CDR3 region is CASSQWSGTSAYNEQFF. In DNA, the CDR3 is TGCGCCAGCAGCCAATGGTCCGGGACTAGCGCCTACAATGAGCAGTTCTTC.

The chain recombines TRBV6-6 with TRBJ1-3; no clear D gene. The germline CDR1 and CDR2 sequences are MNHNY and SVGAGI (reference sequence). Trimming removed 7 bases from V and 0 bases from J, with 4 bases in between. The CDR3 loop spans 12 amino acids. The CDR3 loop reads CASTSSGNTIYF. Here the CDR3 DNA reads TGTGCCAGCACCAGCTCTGGAAACACCATATATTTT.